The rows below give T cell receptor beta chains drawn from one sample of a study of CD8 T cells in ankylosing spondylitis. TCRdb re-called the 5' RACE reads through MiXCR, storing one row per CDR3 protein. The table lists hundreds of thousands of distinct CDR3 sequences, about an eighth of them singletons. The source material was blood, either unsorted or a sorted T cell fraction (not recorded which). The origin of the receptors is a male donor with ankylosing spondylitis. Each CDR3 is given with its conserved first and last residue. A D gene is named only where the DNA matches it firmly. Expanded clones are given a class, and other clones once, few, many or no size at all.

cdr3_length: 15
d_call: -
j_call: TRBJ2-5
v_call: TRBV7-2
clone_size: -
cdr3_aa: CASSLDGGPQETQYF
cdr3_nt: TGTGCCAGCAGCTTAGACGGGGGACCGCAAGAGACCCAGTACTTC

cdr3_length: 13
d_call: -
j_call: TRBJ2-7
v_call: TRBV7-9
clone_size: -
cdr3_aa: CASSLWGTDEQYF
cdr3_nt: TGTGCCAGCAGCTTATGGGGGACCGACGAGCAGTACTTC

cdr3_length: 15
d_call: TRBD2
j_call: TRBJ2-7
v_call: TRBV6-1
clone_size: many
cdr3_aa: CASSIAGGPIYEQYF
cdr3_nt: TGTGCCAGCAGTATAGCGGGAGGGCCAATCTACGAGCAGTACTTC

cdr3_length: 17
d_call: TRBD2
j_call: TRBJ2-7
v_call: TRBV2
clone_size: many
cdr3_aa: CASSEARGLAGEGEQYF
cdr3_nt: TGTGCCAGCAGTGAAGCGAGGGGACTAGCGGGGGAAGGTGAGCAGTACTTC

cdr3_length: 15
d_call: -
j_call: TRBJ1-2
v_call: TRBV4-2
clone_size: -
cdr3_aa: CASSQGRQDFYGYTF
cdr3_nt: TGTGCCAGCAGCCAAGGAAGGCAGGACTTCTATGGCTACACCTTC

cdr3_length: 15
d_call: -
j_call: TRBJ2-3
v_call: TRBV9
clone_size: few
cdr3_aa: CASSTPGAEIDTQYF
cdr3_nt: TGTGCCAGCAGCACCCCGGGGGCGGAGATAGATACGCAGTATTTT

cdr3_length: 14
d_call: -
j_call: TRBJ1-1
v_call: TRBV6-5
clone_size: many
cdr3_aa: CASSLLGMNTEAFF
cdr3_nt: TGTGCCAGCAGTTTATTAGGGATGAACACTGAAGCTTTCTTT

cdr3_length: 15
d_call: -
j_call: TRBJ1-5
v_call: TRBV10-3
clone_size: -
cdr3_aa: CAISEQTGRNQPQHF
cdr3_nt: TGTGCCATCAGTGAGCAGACAGGCCGGAATCAGCCCCAGCATTTT

cdr3_length: 15
d_call: -
j_call: TRBJ2-7
v_call: TRBV20-1
clone_size: -
cdr3_aa: CSARSREVRLYEQYF
cdr3_nt: TGCAGTGCTAGATCTCGAGAGGTGCGGCTATACGAGCAGTACTTC

cdr3_length: 14
d_call: TRBD1
j_call: TRBJ1-4
v_call: TRBV7-2
clone_size: -
cdr3_aa: CASSPRGIEEKLFF
cdr3_nt: TGTGCCAGCAGCCCCAGGGGGATTGAAGAAAAACTGTTTTTT

cdr3_length: 15
d_call: -
j_call: TRBJ2-7
v_call: TRBV5-1
clone_size: few
cdr3_aa: CASSLTGESSYEQYF
cdr3_nt: TGCGCCAGCAGCTTGACGGGGGAAAGCTCCTACGAGCAGTACTTC

cdr3_length: 15
d_call: -
j_call: TRBJ2-1
v_call: TRBV6-2/TRBV6-3
clone_size: -
cdr3_aa: CASSYRRAPYNEQFF
cdr3_nt: TGTGCCAGCAGTTACCGCAGGGCCCCCTACAATGAGCAGTTCTTC

cdr3_length: 14
d_call: -
j_call: TRBJ1-1
v_call: TRBV20-1
clone_size: few
cdr3_aa: CSASADSVDTEAFF
cdr3_nt: TGCAGTGCTAGCGCCGATTCAGTGGACACTGAAGCTTTCTTT

cdr3_length: 15
d_call: -
j_call: TRBJ2-3
v_call: TRBV7-9
clone_size: -
cdr3_aa: CASSSDRRAPDTQYF
cdr3_nt: TGTGCCAGCAGCTCCGACAGGAGGGCCCCAGATACGCAGTATTTT

cdr3_length: 14
d_call: -
j_call: TRBJ2-5
v_call: TRBV2
clone_size: -
cdr3_aa: CASTDWRDPETQYF
cdr3_nt: TGTGCCAGCACCGACTGGCGGGACCCAGAGACCCAGTACTTC

cdr3_length: 14
d_call: -
j_call: TRBJ1-2
v_call: TRBV7-2
clone_size: few
cdr3_aa: CASSGALGFYGYTF
cdr3_nt: TGTGCCAGCAGCGGGGCCTTGGGTTTCTATGGCTACACCTTC

cdr3_length: 13
d_call: -
j_call: TRBJ2-7
v_call: TRBV28
clone_size: few
cdr3_aa: CASGSPSSYEQYF
cdr3_nt: TGTGCCAGCGGTAGCCCGAGCTCCTACGAGCAGTACTTC

cdr3_length: 15
d_call: TRBD1
j_call: TRBJ1-5
v_call: TRBV10-3
clone_size: many
cdr3_aa: CAISDRGLSNQPQHF
cdr3_nt: TGTGCCATCAGTGACAGGGGGCTAAGCAATCAGCCCCAGCATTTT

cdr3_length: 14
d_call: TRBD1
j_call: TRBJ1-5
v_call: TRBV10-3
clone_size: -
cdr3_aa: CAIIQGNSNQPQHF
cdr3_nt: TGTGCCATCATACAGGGGAATAGCAATCAGCCCCAGCATTTT

cdr3_length: 16
d_call: -
j_call: TRBJ1-6
v_call: TRBV20-1
clone_size: many
cdr3_aa: CSARGGPRAYNSPLHF
cdr3_nt: TGCAGTGCTAGAGGGGGCCCTAGGGCTTATAATTCACCCCTCCACTTT

cdr3_length: 14
d_call: -
j_call: TRBJ1-1
v_call: TRBV7-2
clone_size: many
cdr3_aa: CASSLGGANTEAFF
cdr3_nt: TGTGCCAGCAGCTTAGGCGGAGCGAACACTGAAGCTTTCTTT

cdr3_length: 13
d_call: -
j_call: TRBJ2-7
v_call: TRBV11-2
clone_size: -
cdr3_aa: CASSPEVVYEQYF
cdr3_nt: TGTGCCAGCAGCCCGGAGGTGGTGTACGAGCAGTACTTC

cdr3_length: 15
d_call: -
j_call: TRBJ1-2
v_call: TRBV7-2
clone_size: -
cdr3_aa: CASSEGPGELYGYTF
cdr3_nt: TGTGCCAGCAGCGAAGGGCCGGGCGAGTTGTATGGCTACACCTTC

cdr3_length: 16
d_call: -
j_call: TRBJ2-1
v_call: TRBV7-8
clone_size: few
cdr3_aa: CASSFRMGADRNEQFF
cdr3_nt: TGTGCCAGCAGCTTTAGAATGGGGGCAGATCGAAATGAGCAGTTCTTC

cdr3_length: 14
d_call: TRBD2
j_call: TRBJ2-1
v_call: TRBV27
clone_size: -
cdr3_aa: CASRGGGSLSEQFF
cdr3_nt: TGTGCCAGTCGGGGCGGGGGGTCTTTAAGCGAGCAGTTCTTC

cdr3_length: 13
d_call: -
j_call: TRBJ1-1
v_call: TRBV20-1
clone_size: -
cdr3_aa: CSAREQPTPGAFF
cdr3_nt: TGCAGTGCTAGAGAACAGCCGACCCCGGGGGCTTTCTTT

cdr3_length: 14
d_call: -
j_call: TRBJ2-1
v_call: TRBV5-1
clone_size: few
cdr3_aa: CATKWDSSYNEQFF
cdr3_nt: TGCGCCACCAAGTGGGATAGCTCCTACAATGAGCAGTTCTTC

cdr3_length: 15
d_call: -
j_call: TRBJ2-1
v_call: TRBV6-1
clone_size: -
cdr3_aa: CASTRPGLSYNEQFF
cdr3_nt: TGTGCCAGCACCAGGCCGGGCCTGTCCTACAATGAGCAGTTCTTC

cdr3_length: 17
d_call: TRBD1
j_call: TRBJ2-2
v_call: TRBV7-2
clone_size: -
cdr3_aa: CASSWTGTGKKDGELFF
cdr3_nt: TGTGCCAGCAGCTGGACCGGGACAGGGAAAAAGGACGGGGAGCTGTTTTTT

cdr3_length: 15
d_call: -
j_call: TRBJ2-3
v_call: TRBV5-1
clone_size: many
cdr3_aa: CASSLENPSTDTQYF
cdr3_nt: TGCGCCAGCAGCTTGGAAAACCCTAGCACAGATACGCAGTATTTT

cdr3_length: 15
d_call: -
j_call: TRBJ2-3
v_call: TRBV20-1
clone_size: -
cdr3_aa: CSAKGGAPSTDTQYF
cdr3_nt: TGCAGTGCTAAGGGCGGGGCCCCTAGCACAGATACGCAGTATTTT

cdr3_length: 14
d_call: TRBD2
j_call: TRBJ2-7
v_call: TRBV20-1
clone_size: many
cdr3_aa: CSARGLAGANEQYF
cdr3_nt: TGCAGTGCCAGGGGACTAGCGGGAGCCAACGAGCAGTACTTC

cdr3_length: 18
d_call: -
j_call: TRBJ2-1
v_call: TRBV9
clone_size: -
cdr3_aa: CASSPHSSGSGIHNEQFF
cdr3_nt: TGTGCCAGCAGCCCCCACTCCTCTGGTAGCGGTATCCACAATGAGCAGTTCTTC

cdr3_length: 14
d_call: -
j_call: TRBJ1-2
v_call: TRBV3-1
clone_size: -
cdr3_aa: CASSPTGAAYGYTF
cdr3_nt: TGTGCCAGCAGCCCGACAGGAGCGGCCTATGGCTACACCTTC

cdr3_length: 13
d_call: -
j_call: TRBJ2-1
v_call: TRBV7-9
clone_size: -
cdr3_aa: CASSLANLGEEFF
cdr3_nt: TGTGCCAGCAGCTTAGCGAATCTAGGGGAGGAGTTCTTC

cdr3_length: 14
d_call: -
j_call: TRBJ2-2
v_call: TRBV7-9
clone_size: few
cdr3_aa: CASSLVGIPGELFF
cdr3_nt: TGTGCCAGCAGCTTAGTTGGGATACCCGGGGAGCTGTTTTTT

cdr3_length: 12
d_call: -
j_call: TRBJ2-3
v_call: TRBV20-1
clone_size: few
cdr3_aa: CSARDPAGTQYF
cdr3_nt: TGCAGTGCTAGAGACCCTGCTGGTACGCAGTATTTT

cdr3_length: 16
d_call: -
j_call: TRBJ1-2
v_call: TRBV12-3/TRBV12-4
clone_size: -
cdr3_aa: CASSLAPIGVNYGYTF
cdr3_nt: TGTGCCAGCAGTTTAGCCCCGATCGGGGTTAACTATGGCTACACCTTC

cdr3_length: 14
d_call: -
j_call: TRBJ2-3
v_call: TRBV11-2
clone_size: -
cdr3_aa: CASSFRLPTDTQYF
cdr3_nt: TGTGCCAGCAGCTTCCGCCTGCCGACGGATACGCAGTATTTT

cdr3_length: 15
d_call: TRBD2
j_call: TRBJ2-3
v_call: TRBV4-3
clone_size: many
cdr3_aa: CASSLTSGSADTQYF
cdr3_nt: TGCGCCAGCAGCCTAACTAGCGGGAGTGCAGATACGCAGTATTTT

cdr3_length: 16
d_call: -
j_call: TRBJ2-2
v_call: TRBV18
clone_size: few
cdr3_aa: CASSPRRDTDTGELFF
cdr3_nt: TGTGCCAGCTCACCGAGGAGGGACACCGACACCGGGGAGCTGTTTTTT

cdr3_length: 12
d_call: TRBD2
j_call: TRBJ2-7
v_call: TRBV20-1
clone_size: -
cdr3_aa: CSASGTSDEQYF
cdr3_nt: TGCAGTGCTTCCGGGACTAGCGACGAGCAGTACTTC

cdr3_length: 14
d_call: -
j_call: TRBJ2-3
v_call: TRBV6-2/TRBV6-3
clone_size: few
cdr3_aa: CASSDRGPALRQYF
cdr3_nt: TGTGCCAGCAGCGATAGGGGACCAGCCCTTCGGCAGTATTTT

cdr3_length: 15
d_call: TRBD1
j_call: TRBJ2-5
v_call: TRBV20-1
clone_size: few
cdr3_aa: CSAGGDRLRKETQYF
cdr3_nt: TGCAGTGCTGGAGGGGACAGGTTAAGAAAAGAGACCCAGTACTTC

cdr3_length: 12
d_call: -
j_call: TRBJ2-5
v_call: TRBV15
clone_size: few
cdr3_aa: CATSPQRAAQYF
cdr3_nt: TGTGCCACCAGCCCACAGAGGGCAGCCCAGTACTTC

cdr3_length: 16
d_call: -
j_call: TRBJ2-7
v_call: TRBV6-1
clone_size: -
cdr3_aa: CASSLTGWGRDSEQYF
cdr3_nt: TGTGCCAGCAGCCTTACCGGCTGGGGCAGGGACTCCGAGCAGTACTTC

cdr3_length: 15
d_call: TRBD2
j_call: TRBJ2-7
v_call: TRBV6-1
clone_size: few
cdr3_aa: CASKDRLAGGYEQYF
cdr3_nt: TGTGCCAGCAAAGACAGACTAGCGGGGGGCTACGAGCAGTACTTC

cdr3_length: 14
d_call: -
j_call: TRBJ2-5
v_call: TRBV20-1
clone_size: few
cdr3_aa: CSALPPTYQETQYF
cdr3_nt: TGCAGTGCGCTACCTCCGACGTACCAAGAGACCCAGTACTTC

cdr3_length: 15
d_call: TRBD1
j_call: TRBJ1-1
v_call: TRBV4-3
clone_size: few
cdr3_aa: CASSQDFDRETEAFF
cdr3_nt: TGCGCCAGCAGCCAAGATTTCGACAGGGAGACTGAAGCTTTCTTT

cdr3_length: 14
d_call: -
j_call: TRBJ2-7
v_call: TRBV6-5
clone_size: -
cdr3_aa: CASSYADGPYEQYF
cdr3_nt: TGTGCCAGCAGTTACGCCGACGGACCCTACGAGCAGTACTTC